This section outlines one T cell receptor beta chain sequence together with its context. The sample is drawn from a study of blood T cell repertoires in COVID-19. Looking at the study overall: Specimens from acute and convalescent COVID-19 originated in the United States, Italy and Spain.

V was pared by 0 bases and J by 1 base, with 10 bases of the junction left unmatched. This CDR3 is built from 17 residues. Germline V CDR1 and CDR2: SGHNT, YYREEE (reference sequence). Methods used by the authors: Cell counts per sample came from amplifying reference gene primers. TCRdb keeps only in-frame clones here, not all; method: immunoSEQ multiplex PCR. V, J and clone size reflect that table, while D and trimming were determined from the DNA. The data show approximately 140,000 clones, about nine tenths seen once. The chain links TRBV5-4 to TRBJ2-7; 7 nucleotides line up with TRBD2. The receptor was isolated from a human donor in a cohort sampled during active COVID-19. Input material: peripheral blood. CDR3: CASSLALASGASYEQYF. The CDR3 coding sequence is TGTGCCAGCAGCTTGGCGCTGGCCAGCGGGGCTTCCTACGAGCAGTACTTC.